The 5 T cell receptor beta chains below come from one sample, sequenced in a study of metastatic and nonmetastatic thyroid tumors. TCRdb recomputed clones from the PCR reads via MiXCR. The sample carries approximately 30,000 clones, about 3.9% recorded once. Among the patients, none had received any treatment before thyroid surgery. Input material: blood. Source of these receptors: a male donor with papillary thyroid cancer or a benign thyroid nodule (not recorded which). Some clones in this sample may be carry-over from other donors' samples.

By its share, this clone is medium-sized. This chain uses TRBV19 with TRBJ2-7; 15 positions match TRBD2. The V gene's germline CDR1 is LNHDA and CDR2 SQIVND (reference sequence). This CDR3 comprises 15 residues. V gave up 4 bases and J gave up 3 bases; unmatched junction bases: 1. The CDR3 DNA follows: TGTGCCAGTAGTACGGGACTAGCGGGGGGCTACGAGCAGTACTTC. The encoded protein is CASSTGLAGGYEQYF.

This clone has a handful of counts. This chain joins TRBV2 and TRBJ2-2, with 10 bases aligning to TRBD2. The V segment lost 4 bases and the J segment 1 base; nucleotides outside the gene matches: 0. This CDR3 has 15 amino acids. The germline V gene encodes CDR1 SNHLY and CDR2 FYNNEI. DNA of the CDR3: TGTGCCAGCAGTGGACTAGCGGGGAACACCGGGGAGCTGTTTTTT. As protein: CASSGLAGNTGELFF.

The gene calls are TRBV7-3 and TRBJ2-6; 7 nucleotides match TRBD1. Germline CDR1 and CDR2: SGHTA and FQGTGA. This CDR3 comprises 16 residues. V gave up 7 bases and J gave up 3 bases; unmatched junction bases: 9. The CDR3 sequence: CASTQDRAGGANVLTF. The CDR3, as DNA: TGTGCCAGCACCCAAGACAGGGCTGGTGGGGCCAACGTCCTGACTTTC.

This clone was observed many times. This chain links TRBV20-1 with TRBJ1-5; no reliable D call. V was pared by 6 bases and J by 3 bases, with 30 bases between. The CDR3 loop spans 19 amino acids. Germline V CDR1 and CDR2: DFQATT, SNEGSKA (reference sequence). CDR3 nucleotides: TGCAGTGCGAGCGGGGTGGGTGAAGAAACCCCGATTTACAATCAGCCCCAGCATTTT. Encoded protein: CSASGVGEETPIYNQPQHF.

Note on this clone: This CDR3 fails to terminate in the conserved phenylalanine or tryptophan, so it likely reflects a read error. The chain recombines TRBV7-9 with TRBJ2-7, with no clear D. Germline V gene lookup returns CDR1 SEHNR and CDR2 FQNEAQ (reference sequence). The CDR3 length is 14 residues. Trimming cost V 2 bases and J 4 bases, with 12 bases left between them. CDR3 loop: CASSLQESAYEQYL. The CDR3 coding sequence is TGTGCCAGCAGCTTACAAGAGTCCGCGTACGAGCAGTACTTG.